One sample yielded the 30 T cell receptor beta chains listed below, sequenced in a study of radiotherapy plus CTLA-4 blockade in lung cancer. Repertoires were generated with immunoSEQ multiplex PCR, while TCRdb's copy carries only in-frame clones and drops some. The sample has about 60,000 clones; around 69% are singletons. This specimen consisted of peripheral blood, obtained from a patient treated with radiotherapy plus ipilimumab. The source is a human donor with non-small cell lung cancer who had a complete response to radiotherapy plus ipilimumab.

The rearrangement joins TRBV6-1 to TRBJ1-1, with D perhaps TRBD1 (6 bases). Germline V gene data show CDR1 as MNHNS and CDR2 as SASEGT. The V end lost 4 bases, the J end lost 0 bases, and 12 bases lay between the germline ends. The CDR3 spans 15 residues. The CDR3 reads CASSALTGLNTEAFF. The CDR3 DNA reads as TGTGCCAGCAGTGCGTTGACAGGATTGAACACTGAAGCTTTCTTT.

The chain uses TRBV7-6 and TRBJ2-2; the D gene is possibly TRBD2 (5 bases). This CDR3 has 13 amino acids. Germline V gene sequence: CDR1 SGHVS, CDR2 FNYEAQ. V lost 3 bases and J 7 bases, leaving 9 bases between the germline ends. CDR3 protein: CASSFKEDGELFF. CDR3 in DNA: TGTGCCAGCAGCTTCAAGGAGGACGGGGAGCTGTTTTTT.

To note about this clone: The CDR3 does not end in the conserved phenylalanine or tryptophan, so this is likely a read error. The DNA is omitted, as the CDR3 cannot be located on it reliably, and the CDR3 follows TCRdb's listing. The rearrangement uses TRBV27 and TRBJ2-7; the table's D call, TRBD2, has no DNA check behind it. Germline CDR1 reads MNHEY; CDR2 reads SMNVEV (reference sequence). The CDR3 sequence runs 11 residues, both termini included. Here the CDR3 reads CASSSRGVGPI.

This clone is categorized as medium-sized. The genes are TRBV9 and TRBJ1-3; D is perhaps TRBD1 (6 bases). Germline V gene lookup returns CDR1 SGDLS and CDR2 YYNGEE. V lost 1 base and J 4 bases, leaving 18 bases between the germline ends. This CDR3 has 17 residues. The CDR3 spells CASSVNAKQGFGNTIYF. The CDR3 DNA follows: TGTGCCAGCAGCGTAAACGCCAAACAGGGTTTCGGAAACACCATATATTTT.

This chain joins TRBV5-1 and TRBJ2-2, with D possibly matching TRBD1 (6 bases). Trimming removed 6 bases from V and 3 bases from J, with 12 bases in between. CDR1 and CDR2 from the germline V gene are SGHRS and YFSETQ. The CDR3 consists of 14 residues. The CDR3, as DNA: TGCGCCAGCAATCCGGCAGGGGACACCGGGGAGCTGTTTTTT. Its protein product is CASNPAGDTGELFF.

This clone was seen only once. Here the CDR3 reads CASSLEAYYGYTF. The CDR3 DNA is TGTGCCAGCAGCTTAGAGGCATACTATGGCTACACCTTC. The rearrangement links TRBV11-2 to TRBJ1-2; D is unclear. CDR3 length equals 13 residues. In germline, CDR1 is SGHAT, CDR2 FQNNGV. V gave up 0 bases and J gave up 3 bases, with 5 bases separating them.

The table lists this clone with a few counts. V gene TRBV29-1 combines with J gene TRBJ1-2; D not resolved. There are 13 residues in the CDR3. Trimming removed 4 bases from V and 6 bases from J, with 15 bases in between. Looked up from germline, CDR1 is SQVTM and CDR2 is ANQGSEA. This chain's CDR3 is CSVARGGRDGYTF. The DNA of the CDR3 is TGCAGCGTTGCCCGAGGAGGGAGAGATGGCTACACCTTC.

This clone was picked up one time. This rearrangement joins TRBV28 to TRBJ1-5; 10 nucleotides line up with TRBD1. Unmatched junction bases numbered 15, after V lost 4 bases and J lost 3 bases. The CDR3 contains 19 residues. The germline CDR1 and CDR2 sequences are MDHEN and SYDVKM. The CDR3 DNA is TGTGCCAGCAGTTCAATCATCCGTGGGGGACAGGGGTCCAATCAGCCCCAGCATTTT. Translated: CASSSIIRGGQGSNQPQHF.

This chain links TRBV7-2 with TRBJ1-1; the D is unclear. The V gene lost 3 bases and the J gene lost 4 bases, with 9 bases spanning the gap. The CDR3 loop spans 13 amino acids. From germline, CDR1 is SGHTA and CDR2 FQGNSA. In nucleotides, the CDR3 is TGTGCCAGCAGCTTGGAGATTTCCACTGAAGCTTTCTTT. Translation gives CASSLEISTEAFF.

The table lists this clone with a count of one. The chain uses TRBV27 and TRBJ2-3; TRBD2 matches at 7 bases. Per germline, CDR1 MNHEY and CDR2 SMNVEV (reference sequence). V shed 5 bases and J 0 bases; nucleotides not matched to a gene: 8. The CDR3 is 16 amino acids. The CDR3 here is CASSRAGTTSTDTQYF. The CDR3, as DNA: TGTGCCAGCAGTCGAGCGGGAACGACTAGCACAGATACGCAGTATTTT.

The V and J genes are TRBV18 and TRBJ1-4; 9 bases align to TRBD1. Germline CDR1 is KGHSH and CDR2 is LQKENI. Germline trimming cut 3 bases from V and 4 bases from J; bases unmatched to any gene: 3. CDR3 size: 15 residues. The CDR3 is CASSPWTGDNEKLFF. CDR3 coding DNA: TGTGCCAGCTCACCCTGGACAGGGGATAATGAAAAACTGTTTTTT. The whole variable domain, filled in from reference TRBV18 and TRBJ1-4, reads NAGVMQNPRHLVRRRGQEARLRCSPMKGHSHVYWYRQLPEEGLKFMVYLQKENIIDESGMPKERFSAEFPKEGPSILRIQQVVRGDSAAYFCASSPWTGDNEKLFFGSGTQLSVL.

The chain has TRBV6-5 and TRBJ1-5; 8 bases map to TRBD1. This CDR3 has 13 amino acids. Looked up from germline, CDR1 is MNHEY and CDR2 is SVGAGI. V lost 6 bases and J lost 11; bases outside the gene matches: 9. The CDR3 loop reads CASSDRDRRAQHF. The CDR3 DNA reads as TGTGCCAGCAGCGACAGGGACAGGAGAGCCCAGCATTTT.

This sequence joins TRBV5-5 and TRBJ1-1; TRBD1 is a possible D gene (5 bases). Trimming cost V 0 bases and J 4 bases, with 10 bases left between them. This CDR3 comprises 14 residues. CDR1 and CDR2 from the germline V gene are SGHKS and YYEKEE (reference sequence). Here the CDR3 DNA reads TGTGCCAGCAGCTTGGCGGGGGGTGGCACTGAAGCTTTCTTT. Protein product: CASSLAGGGTEAFF.

This chain links TRBV27 with TRBJ1-4; maybe TRBD1 (5 bases). CDR1 MNHEY and CDR2 SMNVEV come from the germline V gene (reference sequence). Trimming stripped 8 bases from V and 7 bases from J, with 17 bases between. This CDR3 comprises 14 residues. CDR3 in DNA: TGTGCCAGCTGGGGGGGGAGGATCGGTGAAAAACTGTTTTTT. Its protein product is CASWGGRIGEKLFF.

This chain links TRBV29-1 with TRBJ2-3; perhaps TRBD1 as D (7 bases). V lost 7 bases to trimming and J lost 4 bases, with 15 bases between them. CDR3 length: 13 residues. Germline CDR1 and CDR2: SQVTM and ANQGSEA. The CDR3 loop is CSAGGTAADTQYF. The DNA for the CDR3 is TGCAGCGCTGGCGGGACAGCCGCAGATACGCAGTATTTT.

The genes are TRBV7-2 and TRBJ1-1, with D perhaps TRBD1 (5 bases). The germline V gene has CDR1 SGHTA and CDR2 FQGNSA. This CDR3 contains 18 residues. Between the trimmed V and J ends, which lost 2 bases and 0 bases, there was a span of 19 bases. CDR3 bases: TGTGCCAGCAGCTTACTCAGGGAACGGTATTTCATGAACACTGAAGCTTTCTTT. This encodes CASSLLRERYFMNTEAFF.

The V and J genes are TRBV30 and TRBJ1-2; 8 bases fit TRBD1. J lost 2 bases, V lost 0 bases, and 2 bases had no gene match. CDR1 is GTSNPN, CDR2 SVGIG, per germline (reference sequence). The CDR3 consists of 14 residues. Here the CDR3 reads CAWSVRTGNYGYTF. CDR3 nucleotide sequence: TGTGCCTGGAGTGTAAGGACAGGGAACTATGGCTACACCTTC. The full variable domain, its missing parts supplied by reference TRBV30 and TRBJ1-2, is SQTIHQWPATLVQPVGSPLSLECTVEGTSNPNLYWYRQAAGRGLQLLFYSVGIGQISSEVPQNLSASRPQDRQFILSSKKLLLSDSGFYLCAWSVRTGNYGYTFGSGTRLTVV.

The chain recombines TRBV28 with TRBJ2-7; weak D call: TRBD1 (5 bases). The CDR3 totals 14 residues. The V gene lost 5 bases and the J gene lost 0 bases, with 11 bases spanning the gap. Germline CDR1 MDHEN, CDR2 SYDVKM. This CDR3 is CASSTGPSSYEQYF. The CDR3 coding sequence is TGTGCCAGCAGTACAGGACCAAGCTCCTACGAGCAGTACTTC.

V gene TRBV2 combines with J gene TRBJ1-5; 7 positions agree with TRBD1. The CDR3 length is 15 residues. CDR1 is SNHLY and CDR2 is FYNNEI in the germline V gene. V was pared by 7 bases and J by 0 bases, with 6 bases of the junction left unmatched. CDR3 amino acids: CASTGTDYSNQPQHF. CDR3 DNA: TGTGCCAGCACGGGGACAGATTATAGCAATCAGCCCCAGCATTTT. Supplemented by reference TRBV2 and TRBJ1-5, the full variable domain reads EPEVTQTPSHQVTQMGQEVILRCVPISNHLYFYWYRQILGQKVEFLVSFYNNEISEKSEIFDDQFSVERPDGSNFTLKIRSTKLEDSAMYFCASTGTDYSNQPQHFGDGTRLSIL.

The CDR3 here is CASSLMPGLSYEQYF. Here the CDR3 DNA reads TGTGCCAGCAGTCTGATGCCGGGTCTCTCCTACGAGCAGTACTTC. The rearrangement links TRBV6-5 to TRBJ2-7; D gene ambiguous. The CDR3 has 15 amino acids. V was shortened by 5 bases and J by 0 bases, with 14 bases between the two germline ends. CDR1 is MNHEY and CDR2 is SVGAGI in the germline V gene.

This rearrangement joins TRBV28 to TRBJ1-2, with 8 bases fitting TRBD1. The ends lost 7 bases at V and 7 bases at J; junction bases unmatched: 14. Germline-derived CDR1 and CDR2 are MDHEN and SYDVKM. CDR3 length: 15 amino acids. CDR3 bases: TGTGCCAGCAAGGAGTCTGGCAGGGGGCGCCGTGGCTACACCTTC. It specifies CASKESGRGRRGYTF.

The V call is TRBV19, the J call TRBJ1-1; D might be TRBD1 (5 bases). V lost 7 bases, J lost 1 base, and 16 bases lay in between. The V gene's germline CDR1 is LNHDA and CDR2 SQIVND (reference sequence). The CDR3 runs 15 residues. As DNA, the CDR3 is TGTGCCAGTACTCTGGGTGACAGACCGAACACTGAAGCTTTCTTT. Residues: CASTLGDRPNTEAFF.

This chain links TRBV5-1 with TRBJ2-7, with 9 bases identical to TRBD2. Germline trimming cut 0 bases from V and 1 base from J; bases unmatched to any gene: 5. Germline V gene data show CDR1 as SGHRS and CDR2 as YFSETQ. This CDR3 comprises 16 residues. For the CDR3, the DNA is TGCGCCAGCAGCTTGGCGTCTAGCGGGGCATCCTACGAGCAGTACTTC. Protein: CASSLASSGASYEQYF. Together with reference TRBV5-1 and TRBJ2-7, the CDR3 gives the full variable domain: KAGVTQTPRYLIKTRGQQVTLSCSPISGHRSVSWYQQTPGQGLQFLFEYFSETQRNKGNFPGRFSGRQFSNSRSEMNVSTLELGDSALYLCASSLASSGASYEQYFGPGTRLTVT.

V and J are TRBV6-5 and TRBJ2-7; TRBD2 might be the D (6 bases). The germline V gene encodes CDR1 MNHEY and CDR2 SVGAGI. Trimming left V 4 bases short and J 6 bases short, with 19 bases between. This CDR3 comprises 15 residues. The CDR3 sequence: CASSSRFTGVGEQYF. DNA of the CDR3: TGTGCCAGCAGTTCCAGGTTCACGGGAGTCGGCGAGCAGTACTTC.

CDR3 in DNA: TGTGCCACCTTAGCGGGGGGGAGCTCCTACGAGCAGTACTTC. Protein sequence: CATLAGGSSYEQYF. The V gene is TRBV6-6, the J gene TRBJ2-7; 11 nucleotides agree with TRBD2. From germline, CDR1 is MNHNY and CDR2 SVGAGI (reference sequence). The V segment lost 10 bases and the J segment 0 bases; nucleotides outside the gene matches: 5. The CDR3 sequence is 14 residues long.

The V gene is TRBV10-3, the J gene TRBJ2-3; TRBD2 might be the D (5 bases). CDR1 and CDR2 (germline): ENHRY, SYGVKD. Deletions cut 1 base from V and 4 bases from J, with 18 bases between. This CDR3 spans 17 amino acids. Written as DNA, the CDR3 is TGTGCCATCAGTGAGTTCGAGACCGGAAACGGGGCAGATACGCAGTATTTT. Its translation is CAISEFETGNGADTQYF.

The V call is TRBV28, the J call TRBJ1-1; perhaps TRBD1 as D (6 bases). Germline V lookup: CDR1 MDHEN, CDR2 SYDVKM. This CDR3 region has 15 residues. Trimming removed 4 bases at V and 7 bases at J, with 19 bases between. CDR3 residues: CASSSQGRGPNEAFF. CDR3 nucleotide sequence: TGTGCCAGCAGTTCCCAAGGGCGGGGGCCCAATGAAGCTTTCTTT.

CDR3 sequence (DNA): TGTGCCAGTCACAGAGATGGGGGGTTCGCAGAAAAACTGTTTTTT. Translating gives CASHRDGGFAEKLFF. The chain uses TRBV19 and TRBJ1-4; D might be TRBD1 (5 bases). The V end was cut by 8 bases, the J end by 8 bases, with 21 bases between. The CDR3 consists of 15 residues. Germline V lookup: CDR1 LNHDA, CDR2 SQIVND (reference sequence).

The chain has TRBV30 and TRBJ2-1, with 8 bases identical to TRBD1. Trimming at V came to 5 bases and at J to 7 bases, leaving 10 bases not matched to a gene. Germline CDR1 and CDR2: GTSNPN and SVGIG (reference sequence). This CDR3 comprises 14 residues. CDR3 coding DNA: TGTGCCTGGGTGGGACAGGTCAGGGGGAATGAGCAGTTCTTC. Protein sequence: CAWVGQVRGNEQFF. The full variable domain, rest sourced from reference TRBV30 and TRBJ2-1, is SQTIHQWPATLVQPVGSPLSLECTVEGTSNPNLYWYRQAAGRGLQLLFYSVGIGQISSEVPQNLSASRPQDRQFILSSKKLLLSDSGFYLCAWVGQVRGNEQFFGPGTRLTVL.

A few counts support this clone. The chain couples TRBV7-2 to TRBJ2-3, with 9 nucleotides matching TRBD2. CDR1 and CDR2 (germline): SGHTA, FQGNSA. The CDR3 extends over 16 amino acids. With V trimmed by 3 bases and J by 4 bases, 8 bases remained unmatched. Here the CDR3 reads CASSLGPAGGPDTQYF. The CDR3, as DNA: TGTGCCAGCAGCTTGGGGCCAGCGGGGGGCCCAGATACGCAGTATTTT.